The clone carrying this TCR beta chain was picked up many times. This specimen comes from a study of T cells after posttransplantation cyclophosphamide. Sequenced by immunoSEQ multiplex PCR; TCRdb stores in-frame clones only, minus some. The repertoire consists of about 2,700 clones, none detected only once. Treatment was busulfan-fludarabine conditioning, a marrow graft, and cyclophosphamide on days +3 and +4. Trimming took 3 bases from V and 4 from J, leaving 9 bases between them. The CDR3 consists of 13 residues. Germline values: CDR1 KGHSH, CDR2 LQKENI. This clonotype originated in a female patient between 50 and 59 years old who received an allogeneic stem cell transplant from a related donor, was CMV-positive, and had no GVHD. Part of the T cells may come from the graft donor. Material: PBMCs, obtained 32 days after allogeneic stem cell transplant with posttransplant cyclophosphamide. V gene TRBV18 combines with J gene TRBJ2-5; D gene uncertain. The CDR3 nucleotides are TGTGCCAGCTCACCGCCAGATGGAGAGACCCAGTACTTC. Amino acid sequence: CASSPPDGETQYF.